Listed below are T cell receptor beta chains from one sample, sequenced in a study of CD8+ T cells in alopecia areata. Assay: immunoSEQ multiplex PCR; the TCRdb copy retains only in-frame clones and omits some. The top ten clones hold less than 15% of a sample with about 140,000 clones, about 85% of them seen once. This sample comprised CD8+ T cells sorted from blood, obtained at week 4, from a patient treated with tofacitinib. Receptors were obtained from a human donor with alopecia areata. Both conserved end residues are part of each CDR3. D genes are given only for firm matches. Some rows mark clone size as missing; the rest say once, few, many or name a class of expanded clone.

V,D,J,size,DNA,CDR3
TRBV19,TRBD1,TRBJ1-1,.,TGTGCCAGTAGTATTCGGTTACCGACAGGGTTCTTGGACACTGAAGCTTTCTTT,CASSIRLPTGFLDTEAFF
TRBV27,.,TRBJ1-1,.,TGTGCCAGCAGTTTAGGGGTTTTTACTGAAGCTTTCTTT,CASSLGVFTEAFF
TRBV30,.,TRBJ2-3,once,TGTGCCTGGAGTTCGACAGTTAGCACAGATACGCAGTATTTT,CAWSSTVSTDTQYF
TRBV18,.,TRBJ1-1,.,TGTGCCAGCTCACCAAGGGGAGGATTTAACACTGAAGCTTTCTTT,CASSPRGGFNTEAFF
TRBV30,.,TRBJ2-1,.,TGTGCCTGGTGCCAAAGCTCCTACAATGAGCAGTTCTTC,CAWCQSSYNEQFF
TRBV6-5,TRBD2,TRBJ2-3,few,TGTGCCAGCAGGGCGGGACTAGCGGGAACAGATACGCAGTATTTT,CASRAGLAGTDTQYF
TRBV15,.,TRBJ1-3,.,TGTGCCACCAGCAGAGGGACGGCGAATGGAAACACCATATATTTT,CATSRGTANGNTIYF
TRBV29-1,.,TRBJ2-3,.,TGCAGCGCCGAGGTCTGGCAAGTCAAGGATACGCAGTATTTT,CSAEVWQVKDTQYF
TRBV29-1,.,TRBJ2-2,.,TGCAGCGTTGATCTTGCTGCCGGGGAGCTGTTTTTT,CSVDLAAGELFF
TRBV27,.,TRBJ2-3,.,TGTGCCAGCAGTTTATCGGCGGGAATCACAGATACGCAGTATTTT,CASSLSAGITDTQYF
TRBV6-5,TRBD2,TRBJ2-3,.,TGTGCCAGCAGAGCCGGACTAGCTGGTACAGATACGCAGTATTTT,CASRAGLAGTDTQYF
TRBV5-6,.,TRBJ2-7,.,TGTGCCAGCACCATGGAGGGGACAGACGGCTACGAGCAGTACTTC,CASTMEGTDGYEQYF
TRBV7-8,.,TRBJ2-5,.,TGTGCCAGCAGCCCGGACCAAGGAGGGGAGACCCAGTACTTC,CASSPDQGGETQYF
TRBV7-6,TRBD2,TRBJ2-3,.,TGTGCCAGCAGCCCACTAGCGGGAGCAGATACGCAGTATTTT,CASSPLAGADTQYF
TRBV7-9,.,TRBJ1-1,.,TGTGCCAGCAGCCCTCCCCTGGACACTGAAGCTTTCTTT,CASSPPLDTEAFF
TRBV7-8,.,TRBJ2-3,.,TGTGCCAGCAGCTTAGCGTGGCAGCTGAATGCGGATACGCAGTATTTT,CASSLAWQLNADTQYF
TRBV2,.,TRBJ2-1,once,TGTGCCAGCAGTGATTTGGGGGATGAGCAGTTCTTC,CASSDLGDEQFF
TRBV7-9,TRBD1,TRBJ1-4,few,TGTGCCAGCAGCCGGGACAGGGATGAAAAACTGTTTTTT,CASSRDRDEKLFF
TRBV27,TRBD1,TRBJ1-2,.,TGTGCCAGCAGTACCCAGGGGGCTTATGGCTACACCTTC,CASSTQGAYGYTF
TRBV27,.,TRBJ2-1,few,TGTGCCAGCAGTAAAGGTTCGAATGAGCAGTTCTTC,CASSKGSNEQFF
TRBV7-9,.,TRBJ2-6,.,TGTGCCAGCAGCCCCCCAGAGGGCGAGGGGGCCAACGTCCTGACTTTC,CASSPPEGEGANVLTF
TRBV29-1,.,TRBJ1-6,.,TGCAGCGTTTTGGGGCAGCCCAATTCACCCCTCCACTTT,CSVLGQPNSPLHF
TRBV7-2,TRBD1,TRBJ1-2,.,TGTGCCAGCAGCTTATGGTCGGGACAGGCAGACTATGGCTACACCTTC,CASSLWSGQADYGYTF
TRBV30,.,TRBJ2-1,.,TGTGCCTGGAGCCTGGGAGGGGGGGCCTACAATGAGCAGTTCTTC,CAWSLGGGAYNEQFF
TRBV9,.,TRBJ2-5,.,TGTGCCAGCAGCGTAGCCGGGACGGTAGGAGAGACCCAGTACTTC,CASSVAGTVGETQYF
TRBV27,.,TRBJ2-1,.,TGTGCCAGCAGTTTATCGGCAGGGGACTACTCCTACAATGAGCAGTTCTTC,CASSLSAGDYSYNEQFF
TRBV6-5,TRBD1,TRBJ1-4,.,TGTGCCAGCTCGAGGACAGGGGACGGTGAAAAACTGTTTTTT,CASSRTGDGEKLFF
TRBV7-6,.,TRBJ1-1,.,TGTGCCAGCAGCTTAGGTACAAATGGGAACACTGAAGCTTTCTTT,CASSLGTNGNTEAFF
TRBV10-3,.,TRBJ2-5,.,TGTGCCATCAGTGAAGGGAAACGGGCCCAAGAGACCCAGTACTTC,CAISEGKRAQETQYF
TRBV30,TRBD2,TRBJ2-7,.,TGTGCCTGGAGCGACGATAGCGGGAAATACGGCTACGAGCAGTACTTC,CAWSDDSGKYGYEQYF
TRBV5-1,.,TRBJ2-1,.,TGCGCCAGCAGCCCGGACGTATCTTACAATGAGCAGTTCTTC,CASSPDVSYNEQFF
TRBV30,TRBD1,TRBJ2-7,.,TGTGCCTGGAGTCCGGGACAGGGATACGAGCAGTACTTC,CAWSPGQGYEQYF
TRBV7-3,TRBD2,TRBJ2-7,.,TGTGCCAGCAGCTTAATCGGGGCTAGCGGAGAGCAGTACTTC,CASSLIGASGEQYF
TRBV6-1,.,TRBJ2-7,.,TGTGCCAGCTGGGACATCTACGAGCAGTACTTC,CASWDIYEQYF
TRBV6-5,.,TRBJ1-1,.,TGTGCCAGCACCGACGTGTCGGGGGGCACTGAAGCTTTCTTT,CASTDVSGGTEAFF
TRBV29-1,.,TRBJ1-1,.,TGCAGCGCCGAAAAGAGCTTCACTGAAGCTTTCTTT,CSAEKSFTEAFF
TRBV25-1,.,TRBJ1-4,.,TGTGCCAGCAGTGATTGGGGCGGGGAGATTCAGAGTGAAAAACTGTTTTTT,CASSDWGGEIQSEKLFF
TRBV7-9,TRBD2,TRBJ2-1,.,TGTGCCAGCAGCCTGTCGACTAGCGGGGGAAGTAATGAGCAGTTCTTC,CASSLSTSGGSNEQFF
TRBV29-1,.,TRBJ2-7,.,TGCAGCGTTCAAACAGGGAGCTCCTACGAGCAGTACTTC,CSVQTGSSYEQYF
TRBV29-1,.,TRBJ2-7,.,TGCAGCGTTGAAATGGACAGAACCTACGAGCAGTACTTC,CSVEMDRTYEQYF
TRBV4-1,TRBD1,TRBJ1-5,once,TGCGCCAGCAGCCAAGATGGGACAGGGGCCGGACAGCCCCAGCATTTT,CASSQDGTGAGQPQHF
TRBV6-5,.,TRBJ1-1,few,TGTGCCAGCAGGGGCAGTAGCACTGAAGCTTTCTTT,CASRGSSTEAFF
TRBV29-1,.,TRBJ2-7,.,TGCAGCGTTGAAGATCCGCAGAGCTCCTACGAGCAGTACTTC,CSVEDPQSSYEQYF
TRBV25-1,.,TRBJ2-5,.,TGTGCCAGCAGTGAATATAGGACCCTAGAGACCCAGTACTTC,CASSEYRTLETQYF
TRBV29-1,.,TRBJ2-7,.,TGCAGCGTGAGCCCGAAAGACAGAGCCTCCTACGAGCAGTACTTC,CSVSPKDRASYEQYF
TRBV19,.,TRBJ2-7,.,TGTGCCAGTAGTGCAGGGGCAGCCTACGAGCAGTACTTC,CASSAGAAYEQYF
TRBV29-1,TRBD2,TRBJ2-1,.,TGCAGCGTTACGGGACTAGCGGGAGGGGCCACCTACAATGAGCAGTTCTTC,CSVTGLAGGATYNEQFF
TRBV15,.,TRBJ1-5,.,TGTGCCACCAGCAGGGGCAATGGGCAGGGCAATCAGCCCCAGCATTTT,CATSRGNGQGNQPQHF
TRBV29-1,.,TRBJ2-1,.,TGCAGCGTTGGGAGACTCCAGCCGAATGAGCAGTTCTTC,CSVGRLQPNEQFF
TRBV29-1,.,TRBJ1-5,.,TGCAGCGCTGAGACCCCGGGCCCAAATCAGCCCCAGCATTTT,CSAETPGPNQPQHF
TRBV7-9,.,TRBJ2-7,.,TGTGCCAGCAGCTCACAGTACTCCTACGAGCAGTACTTC,CASSSQYSYEQYF
TRBV27,.,TRBJ2-7,.,TGTGCCAGCAGGATGGTCGGGGGTCTTGACGAGCAGTACTTC,CASRMVGGLDEQYF